The 5 T cell receptor beta chains reported below all come from one sample, sequenced in a study of blood T cell repertoires in COVID-19. Generated by immunoSEQ multiplex PCR, the TCRdb table keeps only in-frame clones and is missing some. The sample shows about 170,000 clones, 85% to 90% of them seen only once. The sample was peripheral blood. The source of these receptors is a man aged 55 to 70 with COVID-19, enrolled during active disease.

This chain uses TRBV6-6 with TRBJ1-3; 7 nucleotides line up with TRBD1. V trimming: 8 bases; J trimming: 4 bases; junction bases outside the gene matches: 8. CDR3 length: 14 amino acids. Germline CDR1 reads MNHNY; CDR2 reads SVGAGI (reference sequence). The chain's CDR3 is CASGLGTEGNTIYF. The CDR3 DNA follows: TGTGCCAGCGGACTCGGGACAGAGGGAAACACCATATATTTT.

CDR3 nucleotides: TGCAGCGTACACAAGGACAGCCTTAACTATGGCTACACCTTC. Protein: CSVHKDSLNYGYTF. This rearrangement joins TRBV29-1 to TRBJ1-2, with D possibly being TRBD1 (6 bases). The CDR3 loop spans 14 amino acids. V was cut by 6 bases and J by 1 base, with 15 bases left in between. The germline gives CDR1 SQVTM, CDR2 ANQGSEA.

The chain recombines TRBV4-3 with TRBJ1-1; tentatively, D is TRBD1 (6 bases). CDR1 LGHNA and CDR2 YSLEER come from the germline V gene. CDR3 length: 17 residues. Trimming shortened V by 1 base and J by 0 bases, and 15 bases separated the two germline ends. In DNA, the CDR3 is TGCGCCAGCAGCCAAGGGACAGAGTTACTAATGAACACTGAAGCTTTCTTT. This sequence encodes CASSQGTELLMNTEAFF.

The rearrangement uses TRBV4-3 and TRBJ2-7; TRBD1 might be the D (6 bases). This CDR3 region has 16 residues. V lost 0 bases and J lost 3, with 15 bases in between. CDR1 and CDR2 (germline): LGHNA, YSLEER. This CDR3 reads CASSQDPGRGFYEQYF. As DNA, the CDR3 is TGCGCCAGCAGCCAAGATCCAGGCAGGGGATTCTACGAGCAGTACTTC.

The chain's CDR3 is CATSDSGPRGNYGYTF. The CDR3 nucleotides read TGTGCCACCAGTGATTCGGGGCCTAGGGGGAACTATGGCTACACCTTC. The chain joins TRBV24-1 to TRBJ1-2; a weak D match, TRBD1 (6 bases). CDR3 length: 16 residues. The V end lost 2 bases, the J end lost 2 bases, and 14 bases lay between the germline ends. The germline CDR1 and CDR2 sequences are KGHDR and SFDVKD.